The clone carrying this T cell receptor beta chain was recorded once. These data are taken from a study of cytomegalovirus exposure and HLA in healthy donors. Primers for the PCR totalled 60 Vbeta and 13 Jbeta. TCRdb keeps only in-frame clones here, not all; method: immunoSEQ multiplex PCR. The data contain more than 200,000 clones, roughly 80% of them singletons. CDR1 and CDR2 from the germline V gene are SGHNT and YYREEE (reference sequence). The CDR3 runs 16 residues. Trimming took 5 bases from V and 5 from J; bases not matched to a gene: 12. This clonotype was sampled from a girl aged 2-9 years in good health and CMV-seronegative. The sequencing sample was made of PBMCs. The rearrangement links TRBV5-4 to TRBJ2-2; 7 positions match TRBD2. The CDR3 sequence is CASRTGGTGATGELFF. For the CDR3, the DNA is TGTGCCAGCAGAACCGGGGGGACTGGTGCGACCGGGGAGCTGTTTTTT.